The 19 T cell receptor beta chains below were found in one sample sequenced in a study of T cells in Graves' hyperthyroidism and ophthalmopathy. RNA transcripts served as the template for amplifying TCR beta CDR3 regions. Initially, a first-round RT-PCR of the TCR CDR3 employed the HTBI primer set. TCRdb re-called the multiplex PCR reads with MiXCR, one entry per CDR3 protein. The repertoire holds about 200,000 distinct CDR3 sequences, with about 15% as singletons. The source material was blood. These receptors all stem from a woman aged 50 to 60 with Graves' hyperthyroidism.

The genes are TRBV12-3 or TRBV12-4 and TRBJ1-3; TRBD1 matches at 7 bases. The J segment lost 1 base and the V segment lost 6 bases, leaving 0 bases of the junction unmatched. The CDR3 runs to 13 residues. The DNA of the CDR3 is TGTGCCAGCAGGACAGGGTCTGGAAACACCATATATTTT. Its protein product is CASRTGSGNTIYF.

This clonotype was recorded at least ten times. The chain uses TRBV20-1 and TRBJ2-7; 10 bases are shared with TRBD2. The CDR3 spans 14 residues. The J segment lost 5 bases and the V segment lost 1 base, leaving 5 bases of the junction unmatched. Germline CDR1 reads DFQATT; CDR2 reads SNEGSKA (reference sequence). The CDR3 spells CSARALAGVDEQYF. The CDR3 DNA follows: TGCAGTGCTAGAGCCCTAGCGGGAGTCGACGAGCAGTACTTC.

This clonotype was seen at least ten times. The chain has TRBV10-3 and TRBJ2-5; TRBD1 might be the D (6 bases). CDR3 length: 14 residues. In germline, CDR1 is ENHRY, CDR2 SYGVKD. V lost 2 bases to trimming and J lost 7 bases, with 14 bases between them. CDR3 coding DNA: TGTGCCATCAGTGAGCCTGACAGGATGGGGACCCAGTACTTC. Translation: CAISEPDRMGTQYF.

This clonotype turned up a few times. This could be a read error, since a much larger clone is one nucleotide away. The chain joins TRBV12-3 or TRBV12-4 to TRBJ2-7; 7 bases fit TRBD1. This CDR3 region has 17 residues. The junction had 20 bases not matched to a gene; V was cut back by 5 bases and J by 7 bases. The CDR3: CASSPIGWGTDYNEQYF. Here the CDR3 DNA reads TGTGCCAGCAGTCCTATTGGGTGGGGGACAGACTACAATGAGCAGTACTTC.

A few counts support this clonotype. CDR3 sequence reads: CASSPGVWEKLFF. The CDR3 DNA sequence: TGTGCCAGCAGCCCGGGGGTGTGGGAAAAACTGTTTTTT. V is TRBV11-2 and J is TRBJ1-4; TRBD1 might be the D (5 bases). CDR3 length equals 13 residues. Germline loops: CDR1 SGHAT, CDR2 FQNNGV. Between the trimmed V and J ends, which lost 5 bases and 8 bases, there was a span of 12 bases. Together with reference TRBV11-2 and TRBJ1-4, the CDR3 gives the full variable domain: EAGVAQSPRYKIIEKRQSVAFWCNPISGHATLYWYQQILGQGPKLLIQFQNNGVVDDSQLPKDRFSAERLKGVDSTLKIQPAKLEDSAVYLCASSPGVWEKLFFGSGTQLSVL.

This clonotype was observed at least ten times. The chain's CDR3 is CASSLRTLRERLAPSGQFF. CDR3 bases: TGTGCCAGCAGCTTAAGAACATTGAGGGAGAGACTAGCGCCGTCGGGGCAGTTCTTC. This chain links TRBV11-1 with TRBJ2-1, with 8 positions matching TRBD2. This CDR3 spans 19 amino acids. Germline V lookup: CDR1 SGHAT, CDR2 FQDESV (reference sequence). Losses at the gene ends were 2 bases for V and 12 bases for J; bases not matched to a gene: 24. The whole variable domain, filled in from reference TRBV11-1 and TRBJ2-1, reads EAEVAQSPRYKITEKSQAVAFWCDPISGHATLYWYRQILGQGPELLVQFQDESVVDDSQLPKDRFSAERLKGVDSTLKIQPAELGDSAMYLCASSLRTLRERLAPSGQFFGPGTRLTVL.

This clonotype has a count of ten or more. The gene calls are TRBV6-5 and TRBJ1-3; D is unresolved. Germline loops: CDR1 MNHEY, CDR2 SVGAGI. The CDR3 runs to 12 residues. The ends were cut back, 2 bases at V and 2 bases at J, with 1 base in the middle. The CDR3 spells CASSYAGNTIYF. The CDR3 nucleotides are TGTGCCAGCAGTTACGCTGGAAACACCATATATTTT.

In this sample, this clonotype turned up many times. This chain links TRBV28 with TRBJ1-5, with D uncertain. The CDR3 has 10 residues. Germline V gives CDR1 MDHEN, CDR2 SYDVKM. The germline V and J ends were trimmed by 3 bases and 9 bases, with 3 bases remaining between them. For the CDR3, the DNA is TGTGCCAGCAGTTTTGGGCCCCAGCATTTT. It codes for CASSFGPQHF.

The chain uses TRBV7-3 and TRBJ2-1; 9 bases line up with TRBD1. The CDR3 runs to 15 residues. With V trimmed by 2 bases and J by 9 bases, 8 bases remained unmatched. CDR1 is SGHTA and CDR2 is FQGTGA in the germline V gene. CDR3 DNA sequence: TGTGCCAGCAGCTTAGGGGACAGGGAATACGGTGAGCAGTTCTTC. The encoded protein is CASSLGDREYGEQFF.

This clonotype was recorded a few times. This chain links TRBV6-5 with TRBJ2-5; D tentatively reads TRBD1 or TRBD2 (6 bases each). The CDR3 is made up of 16 amino acids. Trimming cost V 2 bases and J 2 bases, with 15 bases left between them. CDR1 and CDR2 from the germline V gene are MNHEY and SVGAGI. The CDR3 DNA sequence: TGTGCCAGCAGTTACGGGAGGCAGGGGAGTCAAGAGACCCAGTACTTC. It encodes CASSYGRQGSQETQYF.

The V and J genes are TRBV18 and TRBJ1-4; D might be TRBD1 (5 bases). CDR1 is KGHSH, CDR2 LQKENI, per germline. CDR3 length: 19 amino acids. Trimming removed 3 bases at V and 8 bases at J, with 28 bases between. The DNA of the CDR3 is TGTGCCAGCTCACCTTCCTGGACAAGCTCGTCGCCGGATAAAGAAAAACTGTTTTTT. Its protein product is CASSPSWTSSSPDKEKLFF.

The chain combines TRBV5-6 with TRBJ2-1, with D hard to call. V was pared by 4 bases and J by 15 bases, with 14 bases between. CDR3 size: 11 residues. Germline-derived CDR1 and CDR2 are SGHDT and YYEEEE. The chain's CDR3 is CASSLGPIAFF. The CDR3 DNA is TGTGCCAGCAGCCTCGGACCGATAGCGTTCTTC. The complete variable domain, with remaining parts taken from reference TRBV5-6 and TRBJ2-1, reads DAGVTQSPTHLIKTRGQQVTLRCSPKSGHDTVSWYQQALGQGPQFIFQYYEEEERQRGNFPDRFSGHQFPNYSSELNVNALLLGDSALYLCASSLGPIAFFGPGTRLTVL.

This clonotype showed up just a few times. Sequence at one end of the junction differs from germline and may be a read error. V gene TRBV7-2 combines with J gene TRBJ1-3; 9 bases match TRBD1. Germline values: CDR1 SGHTA, CDR2 FQGNSA. The CDR3 runs to 16 residues. CDR3 DNA sequence: TGTGCCAGTAGCTCCGTGGGACAGGGTGTCCGAAACACCATATATTTT. Translation: CASSSVGQGVRNTIYF. Filled out from reference TRBV7-2 and TRBJ1-3, the complete variable domain reads GAGVSQSPSNKVTEKGKDVELRCDPISGHTALYWYRQSLGQGLEFLIYFQGNSAPDKSGLPSDRFSAERTGGSVSTLTIQRTQQEDSAVYLCASSSVGQGVRNTIYFGEGSWLTVV.

This clonotype was seen many times. The chain recombines TRBV28 with TRBJ1-2; D gene unclear. V was trimmed by 7 bases and J by 0 bases, leaving 9 bases between them. Germline CDR1 is MDHEN and CDR2 is SYDVKM. The CDR3 has 13 residues. The CDR3 DNA sequence: TGTGCCAGCACCATTTTAGCTAACTATGGCTACACCTTC. Amino acids: CASTILANYGYTF.

This clonotype was seen repeatedly, ten times or more. The genes are TRBV24-1 and TRBJ2-5, with no clear D. Looked up from germline, CDR1 is KGHDR and CDR2 is SFDVKD. Between the trimmed V and J ends, which lost 4 bases and 2 bases, there was a span of 10 bases. The CDR3 runs to 14 residues. The CDR3 loop reads CATSESGRQETQYF. CDR3 DNA sequence: TGTGCCACCAGTGAATCCGGACGGCAAGAGACCCAGTACTTC.

This clonotype was recorded many times. The chain joins TRBV2 to TRBJ1-2; possible D gene TRBD1, 6 bases. Germline V CDR1 and CDR2: SNHLY, FYNNEI. V gave up 6 bases and J gave up 5 bases, with 16 bases separating them. The CDR3 totals 14 residues. Written as DNA, the CDR3 is TGTGCCAGCAGGGTAACCGGGACACCTTATGGCTACACCTTC. Translating gives CASRVTGTPYGYTF.

This clonotype was recorded at least ten times. The chain has TRBV10-1 and TRBJ2-1, with 14 bases identical to TRBD2. Germline V gene sequence: CDR1 WNHNN, CDR2 SYGVQD (reference sequence). CDR3 length: 17 amino acids. V lost 6 bases and J lost 3; bases outside the gene matches: 7. The CDR3 nucleotides are TGCGCCAGCAGCGGGACTAGCGGGAGTTCGTACTACAATGAGCAGTTCTTC. Its translation is CASSGTSGSSYYNEQFF.

The gene calls are TRBV9 and TRBJ2-7, with D possibly called TRBD1 or TRBD2 (5 bases each). CDR1 and CDR2 from the germline V gene are SGDLS and YYNGEE. This CDR3 has 15 amino acids. V lost 0 bases and J lost 2, with 12 bases in between. CDR3 amino acids: CASSVAGRDPYEQYF. The CDR3 DNA sequence: TGTGCCAGCAGCGTAGCGGGCAGGGACCCCTACGAGCAGTACTTC.

This clonotype has more than one count but fewer than ten. The V and J genes are TRBV9 and TRBJ1-1, with D perhaps matching TRBD1 (5 bases). CDR3 size: 15 residues. V lost 7 bases and J 3 bases, leaving 19 bases between the germline ends. Germline CDR1 reads SGDLS; CDR2 reads YYNGEE. CDR3 residues: CASSLGTLGDTEAFF. CDR3 coding DNA: TGTGCCAGCTCCCTAGGGACCCTGGGGGACACTGAAGCTTTCTTT.